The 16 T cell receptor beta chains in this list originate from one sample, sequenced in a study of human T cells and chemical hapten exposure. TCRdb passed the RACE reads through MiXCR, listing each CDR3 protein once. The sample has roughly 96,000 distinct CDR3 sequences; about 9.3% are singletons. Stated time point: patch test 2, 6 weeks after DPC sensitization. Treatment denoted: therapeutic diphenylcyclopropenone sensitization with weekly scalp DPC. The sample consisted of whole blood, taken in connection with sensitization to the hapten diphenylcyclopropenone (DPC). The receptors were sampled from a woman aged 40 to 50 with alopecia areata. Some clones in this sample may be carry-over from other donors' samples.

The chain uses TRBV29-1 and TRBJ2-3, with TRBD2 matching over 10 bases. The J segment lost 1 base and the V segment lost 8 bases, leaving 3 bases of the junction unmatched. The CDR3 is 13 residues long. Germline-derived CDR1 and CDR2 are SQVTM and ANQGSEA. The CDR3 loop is CSKREGGTDTQYF. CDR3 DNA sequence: TGCAGCAAGCGGGAGGGGGGCACAGATACGCAGTATTTT.

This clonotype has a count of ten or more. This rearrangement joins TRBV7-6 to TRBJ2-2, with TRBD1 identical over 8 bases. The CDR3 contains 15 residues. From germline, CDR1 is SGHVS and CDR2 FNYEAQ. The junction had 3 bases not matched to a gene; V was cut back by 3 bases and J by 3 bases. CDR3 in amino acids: CASSFGQGDTGELFF. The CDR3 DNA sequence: TGTGCCAGCAGCTTTGGACAGGGAGACACCGGGGAGCTGTTTTTT.

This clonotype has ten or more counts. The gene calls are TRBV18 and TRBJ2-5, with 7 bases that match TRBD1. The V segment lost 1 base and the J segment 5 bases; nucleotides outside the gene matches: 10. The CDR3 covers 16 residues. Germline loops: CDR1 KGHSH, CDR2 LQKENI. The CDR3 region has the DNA TGTGCCAGCTCACCACTGGGAGACAGGGAACGTGAGACCCAGTACTTC. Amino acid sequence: CASSPLGDRERETQYF.

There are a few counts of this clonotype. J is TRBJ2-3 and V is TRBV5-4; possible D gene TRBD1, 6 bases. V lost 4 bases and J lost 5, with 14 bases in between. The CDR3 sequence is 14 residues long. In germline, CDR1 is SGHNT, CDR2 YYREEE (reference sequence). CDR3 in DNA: TGTGCCAGCAGCCCCGACAGGAGGATAGATACGCAGTATTTT. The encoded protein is CASSPDRRIDTQYF. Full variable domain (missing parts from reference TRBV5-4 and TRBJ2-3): ETGVTQSPTHLIKTRGQQVTLRCSSQSGHNTVSWYQQALGQGPQFIFQYYREEENGRGNFPPRFSGLQFPNYSSELNVNALELDDSALYLCASSPDRRIDTQYFGPGTRLTVL.

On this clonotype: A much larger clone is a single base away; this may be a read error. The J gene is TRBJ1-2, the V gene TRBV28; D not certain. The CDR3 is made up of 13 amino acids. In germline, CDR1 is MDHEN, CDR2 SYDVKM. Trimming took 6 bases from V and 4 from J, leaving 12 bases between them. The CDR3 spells CASRIQASYGYTF. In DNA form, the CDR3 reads TGTGCCAGCAGGATCCAGGCTAGCTATGGCTACACCTTC.

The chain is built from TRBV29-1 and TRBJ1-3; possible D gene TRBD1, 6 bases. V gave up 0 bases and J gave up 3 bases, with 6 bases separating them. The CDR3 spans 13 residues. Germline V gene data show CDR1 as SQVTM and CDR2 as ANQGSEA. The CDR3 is CSVEEGGGNTIYF. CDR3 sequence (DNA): TGCAGCGTTGAAGAAGGGGGTGGAAACACCATATATTTT.

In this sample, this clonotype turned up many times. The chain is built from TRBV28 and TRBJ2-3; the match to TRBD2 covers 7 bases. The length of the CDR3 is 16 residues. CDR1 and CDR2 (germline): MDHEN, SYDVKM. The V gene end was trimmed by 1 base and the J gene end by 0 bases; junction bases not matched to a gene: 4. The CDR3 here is CASSLYTSASTDTQYF. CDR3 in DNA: TGTGCCAGCAGTTTATACACTAGCGCTAGCACAGATACGCAGTATTTT.

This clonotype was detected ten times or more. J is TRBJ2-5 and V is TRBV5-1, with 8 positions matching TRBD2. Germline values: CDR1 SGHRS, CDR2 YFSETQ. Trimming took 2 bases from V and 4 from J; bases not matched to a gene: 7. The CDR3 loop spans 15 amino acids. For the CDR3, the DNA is TGCGCCAGCAGCTTTACGGGAGGGCCGGGAGAGACCCAGTACTTC. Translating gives CASSFTGGPGETQYF. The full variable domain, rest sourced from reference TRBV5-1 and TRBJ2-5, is KAGVTQTPRYLIKTRGQQVTLSCSPISGHRSVSWYQQTPGQGLQFLFEYFSETQRNKGNFPGRFSGRQFSNSRSEMNVSTLELGDSALYLCASSFTGGPGETQYFGPGTRLLVL.

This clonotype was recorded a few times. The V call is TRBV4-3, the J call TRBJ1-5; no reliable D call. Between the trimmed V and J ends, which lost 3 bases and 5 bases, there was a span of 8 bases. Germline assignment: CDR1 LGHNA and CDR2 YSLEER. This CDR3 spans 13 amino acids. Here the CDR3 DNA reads TGCGCCAGCAGCCAGACGGTAGATCAGCCCCAGCATTTT. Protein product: CASSQTVDQPQHF.

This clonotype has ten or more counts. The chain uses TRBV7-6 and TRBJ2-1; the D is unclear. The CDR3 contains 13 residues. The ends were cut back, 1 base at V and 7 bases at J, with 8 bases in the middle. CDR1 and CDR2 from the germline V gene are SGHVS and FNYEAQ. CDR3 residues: CASSLDPRNEQFF. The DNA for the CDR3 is TGTGCCAGCAGCTTAGATCCAAGGAATGAGCAGTTCTTC.

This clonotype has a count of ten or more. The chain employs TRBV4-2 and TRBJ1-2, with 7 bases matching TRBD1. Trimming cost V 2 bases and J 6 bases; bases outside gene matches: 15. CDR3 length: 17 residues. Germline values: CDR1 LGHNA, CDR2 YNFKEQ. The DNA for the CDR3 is TGTGCCAGCAGCCAATCTGACACTGGAGGGACAGTCCATGGCTACACCTTC. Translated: CASSQSDTGGTVHGYTF.

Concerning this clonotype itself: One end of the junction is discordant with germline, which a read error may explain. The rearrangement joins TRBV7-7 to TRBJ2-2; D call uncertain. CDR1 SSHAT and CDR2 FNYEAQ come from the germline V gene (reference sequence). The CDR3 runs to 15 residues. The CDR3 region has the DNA TGTGCTAGCAGCTCAGGACCAGTCAACACCGGGGAGCTGTTTTTT. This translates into CASSSGPVNTGELFF.

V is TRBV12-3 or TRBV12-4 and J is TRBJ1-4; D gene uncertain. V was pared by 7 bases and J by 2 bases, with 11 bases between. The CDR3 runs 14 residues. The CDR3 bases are TGTGCCAGCAACAGAGGGTCGACTAATGAAAAACTGTTTTTT. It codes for CASNRGSTNEKLFF.

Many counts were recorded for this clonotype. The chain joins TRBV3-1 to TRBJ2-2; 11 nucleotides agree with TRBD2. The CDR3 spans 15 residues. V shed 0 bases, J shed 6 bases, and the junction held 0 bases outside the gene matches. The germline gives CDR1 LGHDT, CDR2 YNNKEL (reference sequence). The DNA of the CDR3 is TGTGCCAGCAGCCAAGAACTAGCGGGGGCCGGGGAGCTGTTTTTT. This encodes CASSQELAGAGELFF.

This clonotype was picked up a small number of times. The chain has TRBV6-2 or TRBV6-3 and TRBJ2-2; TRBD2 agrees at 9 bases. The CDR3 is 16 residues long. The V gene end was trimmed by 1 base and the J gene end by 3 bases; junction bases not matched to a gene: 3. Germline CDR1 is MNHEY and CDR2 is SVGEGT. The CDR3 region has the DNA TGTGCCAGCAGTTACTATAGCGGGAGATACACCGGGGAGCTGTTTTTT. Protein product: CASSYYSGRYTGELFF.

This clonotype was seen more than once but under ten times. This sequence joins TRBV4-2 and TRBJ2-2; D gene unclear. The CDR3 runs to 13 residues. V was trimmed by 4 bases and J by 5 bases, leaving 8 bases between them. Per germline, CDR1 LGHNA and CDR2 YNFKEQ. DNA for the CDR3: TGTGCCAGCAGCCCGGCTGGTACCGGGGAGCTGTTTTTT. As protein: CASSPAGTGELFF.